This is a list of T cell receptor beta chains from one sample in a study of shared T cell receptors in the human thymus. The method was immunoSEQ multiplex PCR; TCRdb's version includes in-frame clones alone and lacks a portion of them. The profile shows 500,000 to 850,000 clones, roughly 86% of them singletons. These sequences were also reported in another study, on human thymus T cells.

Sequenced sample: thymocytes. These receptors all come from a boy under three years old with a congenital heart defect. Each CDR3 is given with its conserved first and last residue. The order of the fields is clone size, D gene, V gene, J gene, CDR3 protein, CDR3 DNA. The D gene is left open where the match is weak. A clone size is listed for some rows: how often the clone was seen (once, few, many), or a class if it is expanded.

NA	NA	TRBV4-1	TRBJ2-1	CASSRSEGVRSRNEQFF	TGCGCCAGCAGCCGATCCGAGGGGGTTCGGTCCAGGAATGAGCAGTTCTTC
NA	TRBD1	TRBV28	TRBJ1-5	CASRTWDRQECNQPQHF	TGTGCCAGCAGGACCTGGGACAGGCAGGAGTGCAATCAGCCCCAGCATTTT
NA	NA	TRBV4-3	TRBJ1-5	CASSQDLSRTDDQPQHF	TGCGCCAGCAGCCAAGATCTATCTAGGACAGATGATCAGCCCCAGCATTTT
NA	TRBD1	TRBV5-1	TRBJ1-2	CASSPREGGAFGYTF	TGCGCCAGCAGCCCCCGTGAAGGGGGCGCTTTTGGCTACACCTTC
NA	NA	TRBV10-3	TRBJ1-6	CAISEGSTYNSPLHF	TGTGCCATCAGCGAGGGATCGACTTATAATTCACCCCTCCACTTT
NA	NA	TRBV4-3	TRBJ2-3	CASSFTGREGSTDTQYF	TGCGCCAGCAGCTTCACAGGGAGGGAAGGCAGTACAGATACGCAGTATTTT
few	TRBD1	TRBV6-5	TRBJ1-1	CASSQRGQGNTEAFF	TGTGCCAGCAGTCAACGGGGACAGGGGAACACTGAAGCTTTCTTT
NA	TRBD1	TRBV19	TRBJ1-6	CASSQKGQNSPLHF	TGTGCCAGTTCTCAAAAGGGACAGAATTCACCCCTCCACTTT
NA	NA	TRBV7-6	TRBJ2-1	CASSLVLLSYNEQFF	TGTGCCAGCAGCTTAGTTTTACTCTCCTACAATGAGCAGTTCTTC
NA	TRBD1	TRBV4-3	TRBJ1-1	CASSRRTGGIGSTEAFF	TGCGCCAGCAGCCGTCGGACAGGGGGAATTGGGAGCACTGAAGCTTTCTTT
NA	NA	TRBV6-5	TRBJ2-3	CASSIAAVSDTQYF	TGTGCCAGCAGTATCGCTGCAGTATCCGATACGCAGTATTTT
NA	NA	TRBV20-1	TRBJ1-1	CSAQVLPGAFF	TGCAGTGCTCAGGTCCTCCCCGGAGCTTTCTTT
NA	NA	TRBV5-1	TRBJ2-2	CASSFQGLPSPNTGELFF	TGCGCCAGCAGCTTTCAGGGACTCCCATCCCCGAACACCGGGGAGCTGTTTTTT
NA	TRBD2	TRBV9	TRBJ2-7	CASSALAGSKDEQYF	TGTGCCAGCAGCGCACTAGCGGGGTCCAAGGACGAGCAGTACTTC
NA	NA	TRBV6-5	TRBJ1-2	CASSYGPKYGYTF	TGTGCCAGCAGTTACGGGCCAAAGTATGGCTACACCTTC
NA	NA	TRBV4-1	TRBJ2-3	CASSQDEASLSPDTQYF	TGCGCCAGCAGCCAAGATGAGGCTTCACTGAGCCCAGATACGCAGTATTTT
NA	TRBD1	TRBV7-9	TRBJ2-3	CASSRDSRNTDTQYF	TGTGCCAGCAGCCGGGACAGCCGAAACACAGATACGCAGTATTTT
NA	TRBD1	TRBV29-1	TRBJ2-7	CSVRWPGQPGEQYF	TGCAGCGTTCGATGGCCGGGACAGCCCGGGGAGCAGTACTTC
NA	NA	TRBV28	TRBJ2-7	CASSLPGGAATYEQYF	TGTGCCAGCAGTTTACCGGGGGGCGCGGCGACCTACGAGCAGTACTTC
NA	TRBD1	TRBV9	TRBJ1-2	CASIQGANGYTF	TGTGCCAGCATACAGGGGGCAAATGGCTACACCTTC
NA	NA	TRBV5-1	TRBJ2-5	CASSLEGRKGAGPQETQYF	TGCGCCAGCAGCTTGGAAGGGCGGAAGGGTGCGGGGCCACAAGAGACCCAGTACTTC
once	TRBD2	TRBV5-4	TRBJ2-5	CASSYVGTSEKSEQETQYF	TGTGCCAGCAGCTATGTAGGGACTAGCGAAAAGTCGGAGCAAGAGACCCAGTACTTC
once	NA	TRBV27	TRBJ1-5	CASSLLGGQPQHF	TGTGCCAGCAGTTTACTTGGGGGCCAGCCCCAGCATTTT
NA	TRBD1	TRBV5-1	TRBJ2-2	CASSFSRDRSTGELFF	TGCGCCAGCAGCTTCAGCCGGGACAGGAGCACCGGGGAGCTGTTTTTT
NA	TRBD2	TRBV18	TRBJ2-7	CASSPPPAGGVEQYF	TGTGCCAGCTCTCCCCCTCCAGCGGGAGGCGTCGAGCAGTACTTC
NA	NA	TRBV19	TRBJ2-1	CASSKSGGNEQFF	TGTGCCAGTAGTAAGTCCGGCGGCAATGAGCAGTTCTTC
NA	NA	TRBV6-1	TRBJ1-2	CASGPGHYGYTF	TGTGCCAGCGGCCCAGGGCACTATGGCTACACCTTC
once	TRBD2	TRBV27	TRBJ2-1	CASSRFLAGINEQFF	TGTGCCAGCAGTCGGTTTCTAGCGGGAATTAATGAGCAGTTCTTC
NA	TRBD2	TRBV27	TRBJ2-7	CASSLAGGPYEQYF	TGTGCCAGCAGTCTAGCGGGGGGGCCCTACGAGCAGTACTTC
NA	TRBD1	TRBV5-5	TRBJ1-1	CASSLAGDQGGGTFF	TGTGCCAGCAGCTTGGCAGGGGACCAGGGGGGAGGTACTTTCTTT
NA	TRBD2	TRBV4-3	TRBJ2-7	CASSQDSREGYEQYF	TGCGCCAGCAGCCAAGATTCCAGGGAGGGTTACGAGCAGTACTTC
NA	TRBD2	TRBV13	TRBJ2-7	CASSPNHSGRQDEQYF	TGTGCCAGCAGCCCCAATCATAGCGGGAGACAGGACGAGCAGTACTTC
NA	NA	TRBV4-3	TRBJ1-3	CASSQDHQGTGNTIYF	TGCGCCAGCAGCCAAGATCACCAGGGGACCGGAAACACCATATATTTT
NA	TRBD1	TRBV29-1	TRBJ1-2	CSVVGGGLYGYTF	TGCAGCGTTGTAGGGGGCGGCCTGTATGGCTACACCTTC
once	NA	TRBV28	TRBJ2-7	CASSQAENTYEQYF	TGTGCCAGCAGTCAGGCCGAAAACACCTACGAGCAGTACTTC
NA	TRBD2	TRBV4-3	TRBJ2-3	CASSQDDPTSGSTDTQYF	TGCGCCAGCAGCCAAGATGACCCGACTAGCGGAAGTACAGATACGCAGTATTTT
once	NA	TRBV14	TRBJ2-3	CASSQVGRSADTQYF	TGTGCCAGCAGCCAAGTCGGCAGGTCCGCAGATACGCAGTATTTT
NA	TRBD1	TRBV15	TRBJ1-6	CATSRDRDRVSPLHF	TGTGCCACCAGCAGGGACCGGGACAGGGTCTCACCCCTCCACTTT
NA	NA	TRBV5-4	TRBJ2-7	CASTSPRDEQYF	TGTGCCAGCACCTCCCCAAGAGACGAGCAGTACTTC
once	TRBD1	TRBV18	TRBJ2-1	CASSPRTGDDNEQFF	TGTGCCAGCTCACCACGAACAGGGGACGACAATGAGCAGTTCTTC
NA	TRBD2	TRBV5-6	TRBJ2-7	CASSRGLPQGRYEQYF	TGTGCCAGCAGCCGGGGACTACCTCAGGGAAGGTACGAGCAGTACTTC
few	TRBD2	TRBV5-6	TRBJ2-5	CASRGTSRETQYF	TGTGCCAGCAGAGGGACTAGCCGAGAGACCCAGTACTTC
NA	TRBD2	TRBV9	TRBJ2-1	CASSVEGLAGRGIEQFF	TGTGCCAGCAGCGTAGAGGGACTAGCGGGACGTGGTATCGAGCAGTTCTTC
NA	NA	TRBV6-6	TRBJ2-4	CASSYMRERTKNIQYF	TGTGCCAGCAGTTACATGAGGGAGAGAACCAAAAACATTCAGTACTTC
once	TRBD1	TRBV7-2	TRBJ1-1	CASSFKGRTGWDEAFF	TGTGCCAGCAGCTTTAAAGGAAGGACAGGGTGGGATGAAGCTTTCTTT
NA	TRBD2	TRBV11-2	TRBJ2-5	CASSQRAGVGLGETQYF	TGTGCCAGCAGCCAAAGAGCGGGAGTCGGGTTAGGCGAGACCCAGTACTTC
NA	NA	TRBV5-1	TRBJ2-5	CASSSPGGTQYF	TGCGCCAGCAGCTCGCCCGGCGGGACCCAGTACTTC
NA	TRBD1	TRBV28	TRBJ2-7	CASSFGTGGIYEQYF	TGTGCCAGCAGTTTCGGGACAGGGGGCATCTACGAGCAGTACTTC
NA	TRBD1	TRBV12-5	TRBJ2-3	CASGLLSGGDTQYF	TGTGCTAGTGGTTTGCTTTCAGGGGGCGATACGCAGTATTTT
NA	NA	TRBV6-5	TRBJ1-1	CASTGMNTEAFF	TGTGCCAGCACGGGGATGAACACTGAAGCTTTCTTT
NA	TRBD2	TRBV6-5	TRBJ2-3	CASSLSGASTDTQYF	TGTGCCAGCAGCCTTAGCGGGGCGAGCACAGATACGCAGTATTTT
once	TRBD1	TRBV6-1	TRBJ2-7	CASTGTAYEQYF	TGTGCCAGCACCGGGACAGCCTACGAGCAGTACTTC